One T cell receptor beta chain is described in this entry. Its binding antigen is unknown. A much larger clone lies one base from this, so it may be a read error. The time point label corresponds to: 30 days after allogeneic hematopoietic stem cell transplantation. At 30 days after allogeneic hematopoietic stem cell transplantation, peripheral blood mononuclear cells were collected from the patients. The entry originates in a study of regulatory T cells after allogeneic stem cell transplantation (dated by TCRdb to 2017 to 2018). For the wider study: Each patient's group depended on whether acute graft-versus-host disease developed within 100 days after stem cell transplantation. Fluorescence-activated cell sorting was used to isolate CD4+CD25+CD127- regulatory T cells from patient PBMCs. Conventional CD4+ T cells defined as CD4+CD25+/-CD127+ were also sorted and TCR-sequenced for comparison in the study. The regulatory T-cell TCR repertoire after allogeneic stem cell transplantation was compared between patients with and without acute graft-versus-host disease.

Broader findings and caveats from the paper: No regulatory T-cell clones were found in all patients, and the number of sorted cells showed no significant correlation with the inverse Simpson index. Patients without graft-versus-host disease showed a less diverse, more focused regulatory T-cell TCR repertoire than patients with the disease. Top 10 regulatory T-cell clones occupied a significantly larger repertoire share in non-GvHD patients, suggesting expansion of presumably allo-specific protective clones. Because the patient sample size was small, the findings needed to be validated in a larger cohort. Conventional CD4+ T-cell repertoire diversity did not differ significantly between patients with and without graft-versus-host disease.

Sequencing was carried out with an Illumina MiSeq. The SMARTer RACE cDNA Amplification kit was used to reverse transcribe the RNA, and the TCR beta CDR3 region was then amplified. RNA from sorted cells was extracted with the RNeasy Mini Kit. Illumina paired-end sequencing was applied to the TCR beta amplicons. The published analysis was carried out like this. MiXCR, VDJtools and the tcR R package were the tools used to analyze the TCR repertoire. The inverse Simpson index served to quantify diversity, and clones were sorted into rare, small, medium or expanded bins based on their proportion of the repertoire. TCRdb's own reprocessing of the public reads used fastp at Q25 and MiXCR and kept productive beta chains. Each entry merges the rows of one CDR3 protein and shows their most common DNA and genes. The V and J calls here are based on TCRdb, not the publication. The sample includes some 970 distinct CDR3 sequences, with around a sixth observed a single time. Jointly, the top ten make up roughly 12% of the sample.

Taken from cysteine to phenylalanine, the CDR3 has 17 residues. Here the CDR3 DNA is all that survives: 51 bases in frame from base 1. V lost 3 bases and J lost 0 bases; the stretch between them is 18 bases long. CDR1 and CDR2, per the germline V gene, are SGHRS and YFSETQ. The sample in question was sorted CD4+ T cells from blood (whether regulatory or conventional is not recorded), obtained 30 days after allogeneic stem cell transplant. Here the chain combines TRBV5-1 and TRBJ1-1; the D segment cannot be called with confidence. This TCR came from a human patient who had an allogeneic stem cell transplant, so the T cells may come from the graft donor. The sequenced DNA: TGCGCCAGCAGCTCCGCGCCTTTCGACACTCTGAACACTGAAGCTTTCTTT. Translated, this is CASSSAPFDTLNTEAFF.